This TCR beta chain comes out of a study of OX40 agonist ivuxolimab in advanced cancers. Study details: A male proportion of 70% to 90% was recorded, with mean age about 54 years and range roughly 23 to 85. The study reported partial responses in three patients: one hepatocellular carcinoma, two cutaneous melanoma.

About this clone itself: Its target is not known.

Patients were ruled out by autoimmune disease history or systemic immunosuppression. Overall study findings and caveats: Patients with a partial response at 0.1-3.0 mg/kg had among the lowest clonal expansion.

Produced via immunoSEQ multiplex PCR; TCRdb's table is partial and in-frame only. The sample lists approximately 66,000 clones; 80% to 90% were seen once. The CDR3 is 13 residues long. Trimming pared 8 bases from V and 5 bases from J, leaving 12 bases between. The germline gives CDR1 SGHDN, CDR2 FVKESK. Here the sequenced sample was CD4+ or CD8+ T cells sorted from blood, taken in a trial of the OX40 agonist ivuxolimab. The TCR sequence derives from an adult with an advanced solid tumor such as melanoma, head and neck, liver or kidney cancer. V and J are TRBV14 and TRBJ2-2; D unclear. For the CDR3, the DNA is TGTGCCAGCTCTTTCGACCTTACCGGGGAGCTGTTTTTT. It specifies CASSFDLTGELFF.